This T cell receptor beta chain was retrieved from a study of T cells of healthy individuals. Germline assignment: CDR1 SNHLY and CDR2 FYNNEI. The CDR3 length is 14 residues. The V and J ends lost 6 bases and 4 bases, in that order; junction bases with no gene match: 4. TCRdb recomputed calls from the 5' RACE reads with MiXCR, one row per CDR3 protein. The data contain approximately 52,000 distinct CDR3 sequences, approximately 15% of them singletons. The chain links TRBV2 to TRBJ1-5, with 9 bases that match TRBD1. This TCR derives from a human donor in good health. CDR3 coding DNA: TGTGCCAGCAGGGGTGACAGGGGGAATCAGCCCCAGCATTTT. Translated, it gives CASRGDRGNQPQHF.